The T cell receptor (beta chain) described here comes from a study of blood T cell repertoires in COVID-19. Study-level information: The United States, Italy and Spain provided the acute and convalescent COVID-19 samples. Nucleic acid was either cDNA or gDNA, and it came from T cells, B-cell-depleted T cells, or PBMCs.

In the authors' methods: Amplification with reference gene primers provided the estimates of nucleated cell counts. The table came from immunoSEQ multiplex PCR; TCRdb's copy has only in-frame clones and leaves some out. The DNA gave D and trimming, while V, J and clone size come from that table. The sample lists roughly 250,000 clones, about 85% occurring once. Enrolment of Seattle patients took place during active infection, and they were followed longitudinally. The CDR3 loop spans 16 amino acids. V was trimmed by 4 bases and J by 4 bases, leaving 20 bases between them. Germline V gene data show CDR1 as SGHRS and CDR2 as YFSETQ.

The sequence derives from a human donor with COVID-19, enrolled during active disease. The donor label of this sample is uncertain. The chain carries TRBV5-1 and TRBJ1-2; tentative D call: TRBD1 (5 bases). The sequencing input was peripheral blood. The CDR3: CASSLPSSGLGYGYTF. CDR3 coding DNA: TGCGCCAGCAGCCTTCCTTCCTCAGGGTTGGGCTATGGCTACACCTTC.